Following are 14 T cell receptor beta chains from one sample sequenced in a study of monozygotic twins with inflammatory bowel disease. TCRdb re-called the 5' RACE reads, yielding one record per CDR3 amino acid sequence without DNA. This table lists 150,000 to 200,000 distinct CDR3 sequences. The specimen was blood. These receptor sequences come from a human donor with ulcerative colitis or Crohn's disease, or a healthy co-twin of an affected twin (not recorded which).

V is TRBV7-7 and J is TRBJ2-5; TCRdb indicates TRBD2, and absent DNA this call remains unverified. The CDR3 has 16 amino acids. Germline CDR1 is SSHAT and CDR2 is FNYEAQ (reference sequence). CDR3 sequence: CASSSGLAGPQETQYF.

The chain has TRBV5-1 and TRBJ2-3. This CDR3 has 13 amino acids. Germline V lookup: CDR1 SGHRS, CDR2 YFSETQ. The CDR3 loop is CASSYVGTDTQYF.

V usage is TRBV29-1 and J usage is TRBJ2-5; the D call from TCRdb, TRBD2, cannot be confirmed without DNA. The germline CDR1 and CDR2 sequences are SQVTM and ANQGSEA. The CDR3 length is 14 residues. CDR3 sequence reads: CSVSVAGEEETQYF.

The rearrangement uses TRBV30 and TRBJ1-4; TCRdb's assignment of TRBD1 cannot be checked, as there is no DNA. This CDR3 is built from 14 residues. Per germline, CDR1 GTSNPN and CDR2 SVGIG (reference sequence). CDR3 amino acids: CAWRSGTGTEKLFF.

The rearrangement uses TRBV5-5 and TRBJ2-6. Germline V lookup: CDR1 SGHKS, CDR2 YYEKEE (reference sequence). This CDR3 is built from 16 residues. CDR3 residues: CASSAVEYPGANVLTF.

The chain recombines TRBV30 with TRBJ2-3; the D gene TCRdb calls, TRBD2, cannot be checked with no DNA. This CDR3 is 15 amino acids long. Germline lookup yields CDR1 GTSNPN and CDR2 SVGIG (reference sequence). CDR3 residues: CAWSVSGASTDTQYF.

CDR3 sequence: CASSLGTSGTYEQYF. The J gene is TRBJ2-7, the V gene TRBV5-1; the TCRdb D gene call, TRBD2, has no DNA to confirm it. The CDR3 totals 15 residues. The germline V gene has CDR1 SGHRS and CDR2 YFSETQ.

The chain combines TRBV7-9 with TRBJ1-6; the D gene TCRdb calls, TRBD1, cannot be checked with no DNA. Germline values: CDR1 SEHNR, CDR2 FQNEAQ (reference sequence). This CDR3 region has 17 residues. The CDR3 here is CASSAQQGITYNSPLHF.

V gene TRBV19 combines with J gene TRBJ1-2; TCRdb reports TRBD1, a call that lacks DNA to check it against. Germline loops: CDR1 LNHDA, CDR2 SQIVND (reference sequence). This CDR3 comprises 13 residues. The CDR3 loop reads CASSIPRVRGYTF.

The chain has TRBV28 and TRBJ1-2; TCRdb's D gene call, TRBD1, goes unchecked for lack of DNA. The germline V gene has CDR1 MDHEN and CDR2 SYDVKM. This CDR3 has 12 residues. CDR3 in amino acids: CASSSQVYGYTF.

The rearrangement joins TRBV20-1 to TRBJ2-1. This CDR3 has 11 residues. CDR1 DFQATT and CDR2 SNEGSKA come from the germline V gene (reference sequence). The CDR3 is CSASTASQRFF.

This chain connects TRBV10-3 to TRBJ1-3; TCRdb's D call of TRBD1 is untestable without DNA. This CDR3 has 18 amino acids. The germline CDR1 and CDR2 sequences are ENHRY and SYGVKD. CDR3 sequence: CAISGVETGPNSGNTIYF.

The chain carries TRBV7-2 and TRBJ2-1; TCRdb's D call, TRBD2, is unchecked because there is no DNA. CDR3 size: 14 residues. The germline gives CDR1 SGHTA, CDR2 FQGNSA. The CDR3 spells CAAGDSISYNEQFF.

The chain employs TRBV6-1 and TRBJ1-1; TCRdb's D call of TRBD1 is untestable without DNA. There are 15 residues in the CDR3. Germline V gene data show CDR1 as MNHNS and CDR2 as SASEGT. The CDR3 reads CASSRWRDRGSEAFF.